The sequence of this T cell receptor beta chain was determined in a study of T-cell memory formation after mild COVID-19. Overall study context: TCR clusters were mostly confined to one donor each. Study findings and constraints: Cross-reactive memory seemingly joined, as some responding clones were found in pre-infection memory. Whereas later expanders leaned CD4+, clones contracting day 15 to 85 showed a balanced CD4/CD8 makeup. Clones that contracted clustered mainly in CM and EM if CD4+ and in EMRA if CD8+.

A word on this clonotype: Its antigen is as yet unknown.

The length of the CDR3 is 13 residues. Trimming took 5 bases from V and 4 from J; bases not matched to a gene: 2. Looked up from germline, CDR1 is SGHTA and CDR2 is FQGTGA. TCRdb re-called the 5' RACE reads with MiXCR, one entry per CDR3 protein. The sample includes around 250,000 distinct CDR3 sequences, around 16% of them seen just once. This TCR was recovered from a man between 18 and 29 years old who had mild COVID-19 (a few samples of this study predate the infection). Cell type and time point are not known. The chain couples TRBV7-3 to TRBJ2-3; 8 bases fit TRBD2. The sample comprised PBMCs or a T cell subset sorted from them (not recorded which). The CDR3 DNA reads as TGTGCCAGCAGCCCGGGGGGGGCAGATACGCAGTATTTT. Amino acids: CASSPGGADTQYF. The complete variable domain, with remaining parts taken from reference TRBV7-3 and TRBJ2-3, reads GAGVSQTPSNKVTEKGKYVELRCDPISGHTALYWYRQSLGQGPEFLIYFQGTGAADDSGLPNDRFFAVRPEGSVSTLKIQRTERGDSAVYLCASSPGGADTQYFGPGTRLTVL.